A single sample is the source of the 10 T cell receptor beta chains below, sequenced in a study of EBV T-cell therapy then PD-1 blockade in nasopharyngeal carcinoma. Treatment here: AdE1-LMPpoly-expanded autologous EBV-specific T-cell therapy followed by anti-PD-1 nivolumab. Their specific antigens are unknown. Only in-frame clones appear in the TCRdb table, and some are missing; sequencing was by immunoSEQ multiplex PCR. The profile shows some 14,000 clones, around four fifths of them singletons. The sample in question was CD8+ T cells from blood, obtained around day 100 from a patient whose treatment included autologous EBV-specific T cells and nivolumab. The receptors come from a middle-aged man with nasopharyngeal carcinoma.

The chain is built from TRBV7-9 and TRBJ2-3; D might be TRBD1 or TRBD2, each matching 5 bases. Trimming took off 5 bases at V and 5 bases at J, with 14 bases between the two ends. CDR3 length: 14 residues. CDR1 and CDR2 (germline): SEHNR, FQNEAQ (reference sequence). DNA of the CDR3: TGTGCCAGCAGCCAGGGACCCCGGGGAGATACGCAGTATTTT. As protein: CASSQGPRGDTQYF.

For the CDR3, the DNA is TGTGCCAGCAGAAGGACTAGCGGAAGCTCCTACAATGAGCAGTTCTTC. This encodes CASRRTSGSSYNEQFF. The chain couples TRBV9 to TRBJ2-7; 10 nucleotides align to TRBD2. The DNA end is more similar to TRBJ2-1, so the J call may be wrong. The CDR3 is made up of 16 amino acids. Germline values: CDR1 SGDLS, CDR2 YYNGEE.

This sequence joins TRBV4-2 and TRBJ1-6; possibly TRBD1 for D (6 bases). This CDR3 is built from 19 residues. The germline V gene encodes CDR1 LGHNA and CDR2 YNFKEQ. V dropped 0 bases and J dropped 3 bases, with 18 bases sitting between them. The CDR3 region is CASSQDGGTRDIYNSPLHF. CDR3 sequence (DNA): TGTGCCAGCAGCCAAGATGGGGGTACCCGGGACATCTATAATTCACCCCTCCACTTT.

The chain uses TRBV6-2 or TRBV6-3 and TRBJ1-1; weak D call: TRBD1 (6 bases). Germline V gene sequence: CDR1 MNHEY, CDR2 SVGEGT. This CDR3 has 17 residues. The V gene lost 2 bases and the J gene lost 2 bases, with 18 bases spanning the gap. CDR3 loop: CASSYAPSGVRNTEAFF. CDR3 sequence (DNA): TGTGCCAGCAGTTACGCCCCCTCAGGGGTCCGTAACACTGAAGCTTTCTTT.

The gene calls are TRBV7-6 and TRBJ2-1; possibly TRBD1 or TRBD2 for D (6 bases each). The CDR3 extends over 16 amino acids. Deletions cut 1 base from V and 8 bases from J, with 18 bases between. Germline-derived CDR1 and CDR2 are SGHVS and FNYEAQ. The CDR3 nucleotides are TGTGCCAGCAGCTTAGGTGGGGGGCGCGCTTTGGATGAGCAGTTCTTC. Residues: CASSLGGGRALDEQFF. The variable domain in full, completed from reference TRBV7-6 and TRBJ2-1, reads GAGVSQSPRYKVTKRGQDVALRCDPISGHVSLYWYRQALGQGPEFLTYFNYEAQQDKSGLPNDRFSAERPEGSISTLTIQRTEQRDSAMYRCASSLGGGRALDEQFFGPGTRLTVL.

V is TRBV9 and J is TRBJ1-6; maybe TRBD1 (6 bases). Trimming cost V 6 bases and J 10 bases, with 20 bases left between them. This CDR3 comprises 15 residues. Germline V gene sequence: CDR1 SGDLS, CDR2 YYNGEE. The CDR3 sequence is CASTLGGGLLSPLHF. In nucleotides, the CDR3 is TGTGCCAGCACCCTGGGTGGGGGGCTTTTGTCACCCCTCCACTTT.

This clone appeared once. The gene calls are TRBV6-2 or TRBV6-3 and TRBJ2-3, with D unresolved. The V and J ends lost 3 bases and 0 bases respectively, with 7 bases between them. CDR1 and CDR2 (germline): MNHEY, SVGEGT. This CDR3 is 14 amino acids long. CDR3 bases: TGTGCCAGCAGTTATTCTGGTAGCACAGATACGCAGTATTTT. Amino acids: CASSYSGSTDTQYF.

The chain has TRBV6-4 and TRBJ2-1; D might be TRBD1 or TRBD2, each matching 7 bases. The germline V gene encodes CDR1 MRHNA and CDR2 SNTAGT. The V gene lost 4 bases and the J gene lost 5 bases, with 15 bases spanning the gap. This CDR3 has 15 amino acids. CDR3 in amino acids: CASSADREGNNEQFF. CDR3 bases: TGTGCCAGCAGTGCCGACAGGGAGGGGAACAATGAGCAGTTCTTC.

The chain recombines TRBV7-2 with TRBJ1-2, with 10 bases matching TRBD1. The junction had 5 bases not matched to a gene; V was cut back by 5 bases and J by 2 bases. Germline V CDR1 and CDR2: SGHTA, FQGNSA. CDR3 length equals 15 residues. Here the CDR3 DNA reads TGTGCCAGCAGCCCGGACAGGGGGATCAACTATGGCTACACCTTC. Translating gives CASSPDRGINYGYTF.

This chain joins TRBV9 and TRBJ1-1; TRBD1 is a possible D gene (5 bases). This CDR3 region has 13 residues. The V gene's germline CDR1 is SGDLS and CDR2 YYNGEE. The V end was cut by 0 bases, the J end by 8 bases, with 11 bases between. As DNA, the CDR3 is TGTGCCAGCAGCGTAGCTTCGACAGCGGAAGCTTTCTTT. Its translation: CASSVASTAEAFF.